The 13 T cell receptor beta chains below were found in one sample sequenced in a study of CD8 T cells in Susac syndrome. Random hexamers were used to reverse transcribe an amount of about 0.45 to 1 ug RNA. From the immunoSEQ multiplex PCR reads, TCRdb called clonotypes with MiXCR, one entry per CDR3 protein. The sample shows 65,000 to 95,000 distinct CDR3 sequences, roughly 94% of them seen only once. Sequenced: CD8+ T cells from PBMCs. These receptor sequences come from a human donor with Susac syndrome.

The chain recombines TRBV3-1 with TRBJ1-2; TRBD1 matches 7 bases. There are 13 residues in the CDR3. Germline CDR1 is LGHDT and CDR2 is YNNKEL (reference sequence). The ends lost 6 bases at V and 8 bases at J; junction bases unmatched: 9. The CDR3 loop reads CASRYRDSYGYTF. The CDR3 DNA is TGTGCCAGCAGGTACCGGGACAGCTACGGCTACACCTTC.

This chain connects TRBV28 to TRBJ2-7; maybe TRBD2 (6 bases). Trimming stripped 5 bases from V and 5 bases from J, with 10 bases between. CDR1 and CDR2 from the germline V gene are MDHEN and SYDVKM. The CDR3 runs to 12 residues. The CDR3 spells CASSDGGHEQYF. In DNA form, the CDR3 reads TGTGCCAGCAGTGACGGGGGTCACGAGCAGTACTTC.

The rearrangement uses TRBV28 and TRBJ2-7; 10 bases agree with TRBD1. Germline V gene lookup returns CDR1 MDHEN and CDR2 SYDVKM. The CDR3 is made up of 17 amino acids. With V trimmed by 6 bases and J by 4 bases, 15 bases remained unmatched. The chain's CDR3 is CASSSYTGTGERYEQYF. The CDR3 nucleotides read TGTGCCAGCAGCTCGTACACCGGGACAGGGGAAAGGTACGAGCAGTACTTC.

The CDR3 DNA reads as TGTGCCAGCAGTTCCCTGACTAGCTACGAGCAGTACTTC. It translates to CASSSLTSYEQYF. The chain couples TRBV7-9 to TRBJ2-7, with TRBD2 as a possible D gene (6 bases). The CDR3 length is 13 residues. CDR1 SEHNR and CDR2 FQNEAQ come from the germline V gene (reference sequence). Trimming shortened V by 6 bases and J by 3 bases, and 12 bases separated the two germline ends.

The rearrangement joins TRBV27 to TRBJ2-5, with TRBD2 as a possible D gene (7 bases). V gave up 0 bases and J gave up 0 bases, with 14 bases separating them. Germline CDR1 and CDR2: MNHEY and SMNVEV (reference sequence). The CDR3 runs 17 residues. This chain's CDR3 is CASSLSWGGLYQETQYF. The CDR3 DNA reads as TGTGCCAGCAGTTTATCGTGGGGGGGCCTCTACCAAGAGACCCAGTACTTC.

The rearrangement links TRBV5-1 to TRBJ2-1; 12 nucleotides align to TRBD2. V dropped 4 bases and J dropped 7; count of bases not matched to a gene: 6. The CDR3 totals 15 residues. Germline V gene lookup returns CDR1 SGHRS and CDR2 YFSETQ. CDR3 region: CASSPTSGRLNEQFF. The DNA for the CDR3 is TGCGCCAGCAGCCCTACTAGCGGGAGGTTGAATGAGCAGTTCTTC.

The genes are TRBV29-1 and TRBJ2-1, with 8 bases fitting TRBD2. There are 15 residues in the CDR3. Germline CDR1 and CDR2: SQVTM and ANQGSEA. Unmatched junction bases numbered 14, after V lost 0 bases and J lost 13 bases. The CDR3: CSVEDLSGTLLSQFF. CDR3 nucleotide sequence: TGCAGCGTTGAAGATCTTAGCGGGACCCTTCTCAGTCAGTTCTTC.

This chain's CDR3 is CASSDTSGPNYGYTF. The CDR3 coding sequence is TGTGCCAGCAGTGATACATCCGGGCCCAACTATGGCTACACCTTC. The chain is built from TRBV2 and TRBJ1-2; D remains unclear. Between the trimmed V and J ends, which lost 3 bases and 2 bases, there was a span of 13 bases. The CDR3 extends over 15 amino acids. Germline CDR1 is SNHLY and CDR2 is FYNNEI.

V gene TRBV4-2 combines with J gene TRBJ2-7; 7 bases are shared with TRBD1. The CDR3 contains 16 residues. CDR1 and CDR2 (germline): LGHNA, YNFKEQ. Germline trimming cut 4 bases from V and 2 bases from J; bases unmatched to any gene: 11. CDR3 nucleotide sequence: TGTGCCAGCAGCCCGGGACAGACCGGCAGACCCTACGAGCAGTACTTC. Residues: CASSPGQTGRPYEQYF.

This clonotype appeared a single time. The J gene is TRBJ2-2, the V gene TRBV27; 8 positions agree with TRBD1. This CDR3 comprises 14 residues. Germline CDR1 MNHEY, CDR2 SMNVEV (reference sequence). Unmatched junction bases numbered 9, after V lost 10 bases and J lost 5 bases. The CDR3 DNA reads TGTGCCACAGCGGAGGACAGGGATACCGGGGAGCTGTTTTTT. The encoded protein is CATAEDRDTGELFF.

The CDR3 here is CASSTTVYNQPQHF. The CDR3 DNA is TGTGCCAGTAGTACGACAGTGTACAATCAGCCCCAGCATTTT. The J gene is TRBJ1-5, the V gene TRBV19; a possible D gene is TRBD1 (5 bases). V lost 4 bases to trimming and J lost 3 bases, with 10 bases between them. This CDR3 spans 14 amino acids. The germline gives CDR1 LNHDA, CDR2 SQIVND (reference sequence).

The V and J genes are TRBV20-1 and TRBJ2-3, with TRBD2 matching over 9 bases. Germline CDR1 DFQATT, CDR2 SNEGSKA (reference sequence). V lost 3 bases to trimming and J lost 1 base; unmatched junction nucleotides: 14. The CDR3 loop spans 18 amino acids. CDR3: CSASFGLAGLWGTDTQYF. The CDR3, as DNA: TGCAGTGCTAGTTTCGGTCTAGCGGGGTTATGGGGCACAGATACGCAGTATTTT.

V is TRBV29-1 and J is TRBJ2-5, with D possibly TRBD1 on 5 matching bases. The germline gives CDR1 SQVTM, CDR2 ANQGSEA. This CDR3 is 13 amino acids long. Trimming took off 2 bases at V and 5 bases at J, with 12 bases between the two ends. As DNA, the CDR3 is TGCAGCGTTGAACCAGGGTGCGGTGAGACCCAGTACTTC. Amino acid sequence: CSVEPGCGETQYF.